This T cell receptor (beta chain) comes out of a study of blood T cell repertoires in COVID-19 (dated by TCRdb to 2018 to 2020). With regard to the full study: The collaborator samples originated in the United States, Italy and Spain and spanned the acute and convalescent phases of COVID-19. The prospective study material was composed of cDNA or gDNA derived from T cells, B-cell-depleted T cells, or PBMCs. Subjects who had been exposed to COVID-19, were actively infected with it, or had recovered from it provided the deeply sampled blood TCRbeta repertoires that made up the dataset. The repertoires were made available in a free public database intended to serve as a resource for research on the immune response to SARS-CoV-2. Samples came from the ongoing ImmuneRACE study (first 160 participants) plus 1,254 subjects from 6 global collaborators. The sample metadata nearly always contained a de-identified subject ID, COVID-19 status, age in years and sex. Where HLA class I and class II types were available, the types were taken from metadata supplied by the sample provider, not from assay-based typing.

The full study reports these points: Clinical and demographic metadata were provided uncurated, with the amount varying by source and participant.

TCRbeta CDR3 regions were amplified from genomic DNA by means of the immunoSEQ Assay, a bias-controlled multiplex PCR. As for the original processing: Within the assay, amplification of reference gene primers was used to estimate how many nucleated cells each sample contained. To quantify the absolute abundance of each unique TCRbeta CDR3 rearrangement, sequence reads were collapsed and filtered. For each sample, productive Simpson clonality was calculated as the square root of Simpson's diversity index across productive rearrangements. What TCRdb holds here is the immuneACCESS table cut down to in-frame rearrangements. Part of the clones is not present; checked against another copy, under half of the missing clones reflect an unresolved V gene, and the others are unexplained. V and J calls and clone size are as listed in that table; D and trimming were resolved from the DNA. This sample has tens of thousands of clones in its table, and roughly 90% of those were observed once. The ten largest clones represent roughly 1.2% of the sample.

Collaborating institutions collected whole blood in K2EDTA tubes following their own protocols. For TCRbeta analysis, collaborator samples were shipped as frozen whole blood, as isolated PBMCs, or as DNA extracted from either sample type. There are 16 amino acids in the CDR3, from cysteine to valine inclusive. The kept DNA is CDR3 alone, 48 bases in frame from the first base. According to the germline V gene, CDR1 reads MNHNS and CDR2 reads SASEGT. V ends up 3 bases short and J 2 bases short, with an unmatched junction base count of 8. Of note for this clone: Its antigen is not yet known. No base qualities exist here, and no much larger clone lies one base off it.

This clonotype was sampled from a woman in her sixties or seventies with acute or convalescent COVID-19. The chain is assembled from TRBV6-1 and TRBJ2-7; 9 bases in the middle match TRBD1. Source material: peripheral blood. The bases are TGTGCCAGCAGTGACCCTCGGACAGGGGTTACCTACGAGCAGTACGTC. The translation is CASSDPRTGVTYEQYV.